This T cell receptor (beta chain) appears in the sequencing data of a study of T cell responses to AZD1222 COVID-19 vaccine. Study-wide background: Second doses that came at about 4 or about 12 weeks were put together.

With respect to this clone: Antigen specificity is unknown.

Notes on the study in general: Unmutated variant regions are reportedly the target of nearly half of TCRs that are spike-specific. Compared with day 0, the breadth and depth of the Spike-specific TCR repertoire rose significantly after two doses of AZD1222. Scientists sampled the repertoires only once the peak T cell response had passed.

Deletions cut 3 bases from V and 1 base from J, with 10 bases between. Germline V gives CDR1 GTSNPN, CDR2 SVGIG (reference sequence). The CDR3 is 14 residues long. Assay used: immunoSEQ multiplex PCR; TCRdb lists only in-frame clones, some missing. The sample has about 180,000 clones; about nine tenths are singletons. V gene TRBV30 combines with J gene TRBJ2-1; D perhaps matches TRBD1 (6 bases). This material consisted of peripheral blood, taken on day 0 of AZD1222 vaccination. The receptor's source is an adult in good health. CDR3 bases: TGTGCCTGGAGCCACAGGGTTTCCTACAATGAGCAGTTCTTC. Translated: CAWSHRVSYNEQFF.